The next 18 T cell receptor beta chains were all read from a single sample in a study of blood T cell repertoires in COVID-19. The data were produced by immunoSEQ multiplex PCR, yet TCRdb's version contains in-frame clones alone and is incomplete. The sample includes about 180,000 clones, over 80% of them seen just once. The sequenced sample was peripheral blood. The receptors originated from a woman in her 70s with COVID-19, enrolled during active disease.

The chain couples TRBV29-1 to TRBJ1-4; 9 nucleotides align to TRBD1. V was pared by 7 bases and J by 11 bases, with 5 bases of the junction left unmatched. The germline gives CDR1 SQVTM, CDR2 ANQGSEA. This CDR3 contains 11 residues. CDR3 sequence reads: CSGSTGGKLFF. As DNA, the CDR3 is TGCAGCGGCTCGACAGGGGGGAAACTGTTTTTT.

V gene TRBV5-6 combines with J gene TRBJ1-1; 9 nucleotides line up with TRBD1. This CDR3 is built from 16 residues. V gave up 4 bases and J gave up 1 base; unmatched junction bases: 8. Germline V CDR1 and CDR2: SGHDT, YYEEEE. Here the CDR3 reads CASSTGTGRRNTEAFF. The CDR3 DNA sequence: TGTGCCAGCAGCACCGGGACAGGGAGGAGGAACACTGAAGCTTTCTTT.

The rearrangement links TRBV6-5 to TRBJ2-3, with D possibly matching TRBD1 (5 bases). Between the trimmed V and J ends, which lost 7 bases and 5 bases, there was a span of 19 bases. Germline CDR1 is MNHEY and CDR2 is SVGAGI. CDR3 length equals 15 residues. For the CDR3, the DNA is TGTGCCAGCACTCTCCGGCCCCAGGGTGGAGATACGCAGTATTTT. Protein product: CASTLRPQGGDTQYF.

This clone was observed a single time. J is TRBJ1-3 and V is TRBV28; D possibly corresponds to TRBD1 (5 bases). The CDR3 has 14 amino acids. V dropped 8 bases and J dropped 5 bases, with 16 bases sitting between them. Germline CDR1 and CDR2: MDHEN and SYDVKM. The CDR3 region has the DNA TGTGCCAGCGGGGACTTAGCCCTGAGAAACACCATATATTTT. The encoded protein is CASGDLALRNTIYF.

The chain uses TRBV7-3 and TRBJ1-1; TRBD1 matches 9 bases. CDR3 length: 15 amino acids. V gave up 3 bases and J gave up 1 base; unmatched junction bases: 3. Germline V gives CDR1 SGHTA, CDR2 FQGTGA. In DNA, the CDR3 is TGTGCCAGCAGCTTGTCACAGGGGGCGAACACTGAAGCTTTCTTT. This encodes CASSLSQGANTEAFF.

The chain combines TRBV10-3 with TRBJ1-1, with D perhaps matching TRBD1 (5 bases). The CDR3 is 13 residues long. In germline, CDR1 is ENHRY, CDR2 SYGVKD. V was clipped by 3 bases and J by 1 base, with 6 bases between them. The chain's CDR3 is CAISEGENTEAFF. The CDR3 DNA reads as TGTGCCATCAGTGAAGGGGAGAACACTGAAGCTTTCTTT.

DNA for the CDR3: TGTGCCAGCAGCCCCGCTAGCGGGAGGGCCCAAAATGAGCAGTTCTTC. Protein sequence: CASSPASGRAQNEQFF. V usage is TRBV5-6 and J usage is TRBJ2-1; TRBD2 agrees at 12 bases. The CDR3 extends over 16 amino acids. The trim removed 4 bases at V and 7 bases at J, leaving 9 bases unmatched. CDR1 and CDR2 from the germline V gene are SGHDT and YYEEEE.

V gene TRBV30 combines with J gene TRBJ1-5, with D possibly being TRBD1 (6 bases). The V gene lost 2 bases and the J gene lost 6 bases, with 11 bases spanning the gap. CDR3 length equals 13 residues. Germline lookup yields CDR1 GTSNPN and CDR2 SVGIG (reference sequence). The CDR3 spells CAWSSRGGQPQHF. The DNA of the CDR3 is TGTGCCTGGAGTTCGAGGGGGGGTCAGCCCCAGCATTTT.

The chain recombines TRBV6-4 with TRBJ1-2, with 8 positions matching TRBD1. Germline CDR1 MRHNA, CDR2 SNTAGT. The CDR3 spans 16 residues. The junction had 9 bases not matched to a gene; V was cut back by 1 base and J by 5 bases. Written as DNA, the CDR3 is TGTGCCAGCAGTGACTGTTTGGACAGGGCATTTTATGGCTACACCTTC. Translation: CASSDCLDRAFYGYTF.

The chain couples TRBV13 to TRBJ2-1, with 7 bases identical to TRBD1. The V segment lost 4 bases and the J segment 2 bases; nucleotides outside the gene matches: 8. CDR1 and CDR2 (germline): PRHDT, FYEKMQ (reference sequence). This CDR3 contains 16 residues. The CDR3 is CASSYKRGTAYNEQFF. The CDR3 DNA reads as TGTGCCAGCAGCTATAAAAGGGGGACAGCCTACAATGAGCAGTTCTTC.

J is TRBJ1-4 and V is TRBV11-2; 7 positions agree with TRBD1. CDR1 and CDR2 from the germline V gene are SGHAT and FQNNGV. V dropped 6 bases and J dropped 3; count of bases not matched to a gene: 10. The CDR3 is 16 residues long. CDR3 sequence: CASSGDSNAANEKLFF. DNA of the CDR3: TGTGCCAGCAGTGGGGACAGCAACGCAGCTAATGAAAAACTGTTTTTT.

The CDR3 nucleotides read TGTGCCAGCAGTTCTCCGGGACAGCTCTATGGCTACACCTTC. This translates into CASSSPGQLYGYTF. V is TRBV28 and J is TRBJ1-2; 7 bases match TRBD1. Trimming at V came to 4 bases and at J to 4 bases, leaving 6 bases not matched to a gene. Germline CDR1 MDHEN, CDR2 SYDVKM. This CDR3 has 14 amino acids.

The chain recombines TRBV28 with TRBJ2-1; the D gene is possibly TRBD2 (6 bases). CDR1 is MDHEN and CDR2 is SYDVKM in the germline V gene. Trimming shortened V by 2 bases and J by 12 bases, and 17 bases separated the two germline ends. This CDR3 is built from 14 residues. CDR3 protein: CASSLGRDESGQFF. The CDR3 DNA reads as TGTGCCAGCAGTTTAGGGCGGGACGAGTCTGGGCAGTTCTTC.

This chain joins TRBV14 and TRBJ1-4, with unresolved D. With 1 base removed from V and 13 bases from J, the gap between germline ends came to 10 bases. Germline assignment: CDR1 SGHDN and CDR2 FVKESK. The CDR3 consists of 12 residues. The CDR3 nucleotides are TGTGCCAGCAGCCAAGTTACAGCCAGACTGTTTTTT. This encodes CASSQVTARLFF. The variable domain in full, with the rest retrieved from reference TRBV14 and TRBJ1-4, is EAGVTQFPSHSVIEKGQTVTLRCDPISGHDNLYWYRRVMGKEIKFLLHFVKESKQDESGMPNNRFLAERTGGTYSTLKVQPAELEDSGVYFCASSQVTARLFFGSGTQLSVL.

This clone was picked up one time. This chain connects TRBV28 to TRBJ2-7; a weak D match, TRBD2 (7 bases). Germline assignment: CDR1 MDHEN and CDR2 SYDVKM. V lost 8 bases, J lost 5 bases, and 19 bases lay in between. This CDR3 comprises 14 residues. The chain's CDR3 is CASLTGGRVHEQYF. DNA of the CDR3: TGTGCCAGCCTGACGGGGGGCAGGGTGCACGAGCAGTACTTC.

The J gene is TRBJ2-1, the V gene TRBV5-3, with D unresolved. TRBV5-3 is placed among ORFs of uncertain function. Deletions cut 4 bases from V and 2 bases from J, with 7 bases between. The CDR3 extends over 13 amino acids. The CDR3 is CARSHDTYNEQFF. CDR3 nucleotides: TGTGCCAGAAGCCACGACACCTACAATGAGCAGTTCTTC.

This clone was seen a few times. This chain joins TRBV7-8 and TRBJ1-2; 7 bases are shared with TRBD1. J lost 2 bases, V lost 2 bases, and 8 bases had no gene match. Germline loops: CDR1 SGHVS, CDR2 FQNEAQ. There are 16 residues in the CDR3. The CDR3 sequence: CASSLLTGNTNYGYTF. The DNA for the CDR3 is TGTGCCAGCAGCTTATTGACAGGGAACACCAACTATGGCTACACCTTC.

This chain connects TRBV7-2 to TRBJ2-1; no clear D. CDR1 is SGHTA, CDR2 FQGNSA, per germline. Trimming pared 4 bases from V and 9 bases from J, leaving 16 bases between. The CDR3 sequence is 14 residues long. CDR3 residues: CASSYSQDVGEQFF. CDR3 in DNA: TGTGCCAGCAGCTACTCCCAGGATGTGGGTGAGCAGTTCTTC.